One and the same sample provided the 18 T cell receptor beta chains below, sequenced in a study of blood T cell repertoires in COVID-19. Generated by immunoSEQ multiplex PCR, the TCRdb table keeps only in-frame clones and is missing some. This sample has 200,000 to 300,000 clones, with roughly four fifths found just once. Material for sequencing was PBMCs or T cells enriched from blood (not recorded which). Receptors originate from a woman aged 40 to 49 who had been exposed to COVID-19.

This clone appeared a few times. The chain couples TRBV6-5 to TRBJ1-1, with 8 bases that match TRBD1. The junction had 6 bases not matched to a gene; V was cut back by 6 bases and J by 3 bases. This CDR3 is built from 14 residues. Germline V gene data show CDR1 as MNHEY and CDR2 as SVGAGI. CDR3 coding DNA: TGTGCCAGCAGCCCAGGGGGCAAGGACACTGAAGCTTTCTTT. Residues: CASSPGGKDTEAFF.

In nucleotides, the CDR3 is TGTGCCAGCAGTTTGGGGACAGGGGACTATGGCTACACCTTC. Translation: CASSLGTGDYGYTF. The chain joins TRBV28 to TRBJ1-2, with TRBD1 identical over 10 bases. This CDR3 has 14 amino acids. Per germline, CDR1 MDHEN and CDR2 SYDVKM. J lost 3 bases, V lost 3 bases, and 1 base had no gene match.

The chain combines TRBV4-1 with TRBJ1-3; 7 nucleotides match TRBD1. CDR3 length: 17 amino acids. J lost 4 bases, V lost 0 bases, and 9 bases had no gene match. CDR1 MGHRA and CDR2 YSYEKL come from the germline V gene. The CDR3, as DNA: TGCGCCAGCAGCCAAGATAAACAGGGGCTGGGCGGAAACACCATATATTTT. Translated: CASSQDKQGLGGNTIYF.

This clone occurred a few times. The genes are TRBV5-6 and TRBJ1-2, with 7 bases matching TRBD1. CDR3 size: 11 residues. CDR1 is SGHDT and CDR2 is YYEEEE in the germline V gene. The trim removed 2 bases at V and 13 bases at J, leaving 5 bases unmatched. CDR3 DNA sequence: TGTGCCAGCAGCTTCCGACAGGGTTCCACCTTC. Translation gives CASSFRQGSTF.

This chain joins TRBV18 and TRBJ1-5; D is possibly TRBD1 (6 bases). CDR1 KGHSH and CDR2 LQKENI come from the germline V gene. The V gene lost 5 bases and the J gene lost 4 bases, with 24 bases spanning the gap. The CDR3 covers 18 residues. The CDR3 DNA sequence: TGTGCCAGCTCAGATACTCAGGACAGCCTGAATTCTAATCAGCCCCAGCATTTT. It yields the protein CASSDTQDSLNSNQPQHF. Supplemented by reference TRBV18 and TRBJ1-5, the full variable domain reads NAGVMQNPRHLVRRRGQEARLRCSPMKGHSHVYWYRQLPEEGLKFMVYLQKENIIDESGMPKERFSAEFPKEGPSILRIQQVVRGDSAAYFCASSDTQDSLNSNQPQHFGDGTRLSIL.

J is TRBJ1-1 and V is TRBV3-1 (or the pseudogene TRBV3-2), with 7 bases fitting TRBD1. Germline V gene sequence: CDR1 LGHDT, CDR2 YNNKEL (reference sequence). This CDR3 has 15 amino acids. V lost 1 base, J lost 1 base, and 3 bases stayed unmatched. The CDR3 nucleotides read TGTGCCAGCAGCCAAGGACAGGGTGGGAACACTGAAGCTTTCTTT. Protein: CASSQGQGGNTEAFF.

The chain employs TRBV6-2 or TRBV6-3 and TRBJ2-1, with 10 bases that match TRBD1. Losses at the gene ends were 6 bases for V and 2 bases for J; bases not matched to a gene: 4. Germline assignment: CDR1 MNHEY and CDR2 SVGEGT. This CDR3 has 15 residues. DNA of the CDR3: TGTGCCAGCAGCTGGACAGGGGGTGCCTACAATGAGCAGTTCTTC. The encoded protein is CASSWTGGAYNEQFF.

This chain links TRBV5-1 with TRBJ1-2; maybe TRBD1 (5 bases). There are 13 residues in the CDR3. Germline CDR1 reads SGHRS; CDR2 reads YFSETQ. Deletions cut 7 bases from V and 3 bases from J, with 13 bases between. CDR3 sequence: CASRPGSDYGYTF. The CDR3 DNA reads as TGCGCCAGCCGTCCAGGGTCGGACTATGGCTACACCTTC.

The chain has TRBV19 and TRBJ1-2; TRBD1 matches at 9 bases. The V gene end was trimmed by 6 bases and the J gene end by 2 bases; junction bases not matched to a gene: 10. The CDR3 consists of 16 residues. The germline V gene encodes CDR1 LNHDA and CDR2 SQIVND (reference sequence). The CDR3 nucleotides are TGTGCCAGTAGGGACCAAAGGACAGGGGAGAACTATGGCTACACCTTC. Amino acid sequence: CASRDQRTGENYGYTF.

The rearrangement joins TRBV4-3 to TRBJ2-2; D might be TRBD1 (6 bases). Looked up from germline, CDR1 is LGHNA and CDR2 is YSLEER. The CDR3 has 18 residues. With 0 bases removed from V and 4 bases from J, the gap between germline ends came to 18 bases. In DNA, the CDR3 is TGCGCCAGCAGCCAAGATCTTATTGGGGGCGCAAGCACCGGGGAGCTGTTTTTT. It translates to CASSQDLIGGASTGELFF.

This clone was seen repeatedly, ten times or more. The chain carries TRBV5-1 and TRBJ2-6; TRBD1 matches at 10 bases. There are 18 residues in the CDR3. The germline CDR1 and CDR2 sequences are SGHRS and YFSETQ. The junction had 7 bases not matched to a gene; V was cut back by 4 bases and J by 0 bases. CDR3 nucleotides: TGCGCCAGCAGCCCGGGACAGGGGTCTCTCTCTGGGGCCAACGTCCTGACTTTC. Protein: CASSPGQGSLSGANVLTF.

The chain uses TRBV7-3 and TRBJ2-7; 9 bases are a match to TRBD1. The CDR3 spans 14 residues. V shed 2 bases and J 6 bases; nucleotides not matched to a gene: 5. The germline V gene has CDR1 SGHTA and CDR2 FQGTGA. For the CDR3, the DNA is TGTGCCAGCAGCTTACTAGGACAGGGGAGCGAGCAGTACTTC. Its protein is CASSLLGQGSEQYF.

This clone was observed a handful of times. CDR3 in amino acids: CASSLSGGATDTQYF. CDR3 nucleotides: TGTGCCAGCAGCCTGAGCGGGGGTGCCACAGATACGCAGTATTTT. The chain employs TRBV5-6 and TRBJ2-3, with 8 bases that match TRBD2. This CDR3 has 15 residues. J was trimmed by 2 bases and V by 4 bases; bases with no gene match: 6. Germline loops: CDR1 SGHDT, CDR2 YYEEEE.

This chain joins TRBV18 and TRBJ2-7; 10 positions agree with TRBD1. Germline V CDR1 and CDR2: KGHSH, LQKENI. J was trimmed by 6 bases and V by 3 bases; bases with no gene match: 11. The CDR3 is made up of 16 amino acids. DNA for the CDR3: TGTGCCAGCTCACCCACCGGGACAGGGGTCTTCTCCGAGCAGTACTTC. Translating it yields CASSPTGTGVFSEQYF. The variable domain in full, completed from reference TRBV18 and TRBJ2-7, reads NAGVMQNPRHLVRRRGQEARLRCSPMKGHSHVYWYRQLPEEGLKFMVYLQKENIIDESGMPKERFSAEFPKEGPSILRIQQVVRGDSAAYFCASSPTGTGVFSEQYFGPGTRLTVT.

The J gene is TRBJ1-5, the V gene TRBV14; D is unresolved. V dropped 0 bases and J dropped 5 bases, with 5 bases sitting between them. Germline loops: CDR1 SGHDN, CDR2 FVKESK. CDR3 size: 13 residues. The CDR3 protein is CASSQEPDQPQHF. The CDR3 coding sequence is TGTGCCAGCAGCCAAGAACCGGATCAGCCCCAGCATTTT. Filled out from reference TRBV14 and TRBJ1-5, the complete variable domain reads EAGVTQFPSHSVIEKGQTVTLRCDPISGHDNLYWYRRVMGKEIKFLLHFVKESKQDESGMPNNRFLAERTGGTYSTLKVQPAELEDSGVYFCASSQEPDQPQHFGDGTRLSIL.

The gene calls are TRBV19 and TRBJ2-4; 7 bases match TRBD2. This CDR3 has 15 amino acids. The germline gives CDR1 LNHDA, CDR2 SQIVND (reference sequence). V gave up 4 bases and J gave up 3 bases; unmatched junction bases: 6. DNA of the CDR3: TGTGCCAGTAGTAGGGAGGGGTTGGGCAAAAACATTCAGTACTTC. It translates to CASSREGLGKNIQYF.

The chain has TRBV16 and TRBJ1-3; D gene uncertain. The CDR3 has 15 residues. CDR1 and CDR2 from the germline V gene are KGHSY and FQNENV. The V and J ends lost 0 bases and 4 bases respectively, with 10 bases between them. The CDR3 spells CASSQSWAGGNTIYF. The DNA of the CDR3 is TGTGCCAGCAGCCAATCCTGGGCAGGAGGAAACACCATATATTTT.

With regard to this clone: At the DNA level, this CDR3 is encoded by other sequences in the same sample as well. The genes are TRBV5-1 and TRBJ1-2; 8 bases map to TRBD1. Trimming cost V 4 bases and J 3 bases; bases outside gene matches: 2. Germline CDR1 SGHRS, CDR2 YFSETQ. This CDR3 spans 13 amino acids. CDR3 nucleotide sequence: TGCGCCAGCAGCCAGACAGGGGACTATGGCTACACCTTC. This codes for CASSQTGDYGYTF.